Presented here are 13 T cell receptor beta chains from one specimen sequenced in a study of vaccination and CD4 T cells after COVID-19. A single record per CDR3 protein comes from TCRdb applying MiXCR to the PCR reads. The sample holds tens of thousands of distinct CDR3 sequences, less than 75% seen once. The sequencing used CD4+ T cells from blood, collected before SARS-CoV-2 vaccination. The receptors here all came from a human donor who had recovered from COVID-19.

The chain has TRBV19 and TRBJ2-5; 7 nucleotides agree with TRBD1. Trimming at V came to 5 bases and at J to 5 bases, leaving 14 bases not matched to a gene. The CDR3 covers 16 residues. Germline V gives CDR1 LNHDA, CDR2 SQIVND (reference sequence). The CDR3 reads CASSEERTGRSETQYF. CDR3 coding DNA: TGTGCCAGTAGTGAAGAACGGACAGGTCGATCGGAGACCCAGTACTTC.

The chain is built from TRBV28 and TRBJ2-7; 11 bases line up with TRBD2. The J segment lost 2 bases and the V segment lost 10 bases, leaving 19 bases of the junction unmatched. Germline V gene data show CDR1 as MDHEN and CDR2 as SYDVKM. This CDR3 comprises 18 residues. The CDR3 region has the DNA TGTGCCAACCCCTGGGGACTAGCGGAGTCAAGTCCCACCTACGAGCAGTACTTC. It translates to CANPWGLAESSPTYEQYF.

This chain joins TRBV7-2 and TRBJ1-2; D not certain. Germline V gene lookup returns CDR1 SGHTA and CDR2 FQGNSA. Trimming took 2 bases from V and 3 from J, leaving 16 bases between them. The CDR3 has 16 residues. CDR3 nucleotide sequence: TGTGCCAGCAGCTTATTCGAAACGGCCGTTGACTATGGCTACACCTTC. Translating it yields CASSLFETAVDYGYTF.

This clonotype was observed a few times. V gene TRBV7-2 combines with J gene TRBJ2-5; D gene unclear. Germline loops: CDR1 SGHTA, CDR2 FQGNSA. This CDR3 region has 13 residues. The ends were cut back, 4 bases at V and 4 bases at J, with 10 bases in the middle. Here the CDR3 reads CASSYLGGETQYF. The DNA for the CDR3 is TGTGCCAGCAGCTACCTGGGTGGAGAGACCCAGTACTTC.

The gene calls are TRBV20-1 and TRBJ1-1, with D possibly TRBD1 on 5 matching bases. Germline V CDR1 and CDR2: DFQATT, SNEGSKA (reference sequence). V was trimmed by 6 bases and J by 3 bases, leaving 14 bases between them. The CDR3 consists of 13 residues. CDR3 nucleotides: TGCAGTGCCCCACCCCGGGGGTACACTGAAGCTTTCTTT. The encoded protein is CSAPPRGYTEAFF.

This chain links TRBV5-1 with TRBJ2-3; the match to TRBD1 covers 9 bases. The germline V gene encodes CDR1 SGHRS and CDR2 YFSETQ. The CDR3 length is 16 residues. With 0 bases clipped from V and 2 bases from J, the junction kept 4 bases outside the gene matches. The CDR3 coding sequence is TGCGCCAGCAGCTTGGGGGGACAGGGACCCACAGATACGCAGTATTTT. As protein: CASSLGGQGPTDTQYF.

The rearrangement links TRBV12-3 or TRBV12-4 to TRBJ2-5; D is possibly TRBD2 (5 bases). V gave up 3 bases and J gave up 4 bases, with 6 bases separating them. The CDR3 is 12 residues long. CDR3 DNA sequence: TGTGCCAGCAGTTTTGGAGGAGAGACCCAGTACTTC. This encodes CASSFGGETQYF.

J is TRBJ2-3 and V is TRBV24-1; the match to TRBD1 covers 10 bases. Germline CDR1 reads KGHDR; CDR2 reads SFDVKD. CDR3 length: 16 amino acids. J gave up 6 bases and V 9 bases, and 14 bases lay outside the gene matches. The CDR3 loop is CATETHRDRGRDTQYF. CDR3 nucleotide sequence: TGTGCCACCGAAACCCACCGGGACAGGGGACGGGATACGCAGTATTTT.

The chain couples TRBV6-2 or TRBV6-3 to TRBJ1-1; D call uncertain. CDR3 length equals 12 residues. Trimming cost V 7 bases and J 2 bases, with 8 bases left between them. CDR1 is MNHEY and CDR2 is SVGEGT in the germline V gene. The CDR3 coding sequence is TGTGCCAGCATGACGACTAACACTGAAGCTTTCTTT. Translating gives CASMTTNTEAFF.

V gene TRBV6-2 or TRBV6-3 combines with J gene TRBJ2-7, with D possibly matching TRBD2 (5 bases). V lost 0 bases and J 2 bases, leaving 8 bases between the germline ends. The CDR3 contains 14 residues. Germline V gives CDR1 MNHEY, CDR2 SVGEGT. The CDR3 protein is CASSYSVGTYEQYF. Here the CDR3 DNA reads TGTGCCAGCAGTTACTCGGTCGGGACCTACGAGCAGTACTTC.

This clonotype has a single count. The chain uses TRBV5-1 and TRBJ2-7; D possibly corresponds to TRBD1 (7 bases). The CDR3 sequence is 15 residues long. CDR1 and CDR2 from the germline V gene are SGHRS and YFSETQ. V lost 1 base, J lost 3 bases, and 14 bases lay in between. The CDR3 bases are TGCGCCAGCAGCTTGTCCGGGCAGGGGGGCTACGAGCAGTACTTC. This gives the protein CASSLSGQGGYEQYF.

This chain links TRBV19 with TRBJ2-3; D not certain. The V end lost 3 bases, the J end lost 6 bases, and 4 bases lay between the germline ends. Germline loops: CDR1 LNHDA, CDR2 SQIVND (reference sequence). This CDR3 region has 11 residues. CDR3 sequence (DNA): TGTGCCAGTAGTATGGCGGATACGCAGTATTTT. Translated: CASSMADTQYF.

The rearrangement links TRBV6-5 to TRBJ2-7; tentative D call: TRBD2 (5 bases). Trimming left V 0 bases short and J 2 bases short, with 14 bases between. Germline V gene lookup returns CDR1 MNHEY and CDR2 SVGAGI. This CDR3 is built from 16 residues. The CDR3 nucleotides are TGTGCCAGCAGTTACTCGGCTAGCCGTCTAACCTACGAGCAGTACTTC. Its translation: CASSYSASRLTYEQYF.